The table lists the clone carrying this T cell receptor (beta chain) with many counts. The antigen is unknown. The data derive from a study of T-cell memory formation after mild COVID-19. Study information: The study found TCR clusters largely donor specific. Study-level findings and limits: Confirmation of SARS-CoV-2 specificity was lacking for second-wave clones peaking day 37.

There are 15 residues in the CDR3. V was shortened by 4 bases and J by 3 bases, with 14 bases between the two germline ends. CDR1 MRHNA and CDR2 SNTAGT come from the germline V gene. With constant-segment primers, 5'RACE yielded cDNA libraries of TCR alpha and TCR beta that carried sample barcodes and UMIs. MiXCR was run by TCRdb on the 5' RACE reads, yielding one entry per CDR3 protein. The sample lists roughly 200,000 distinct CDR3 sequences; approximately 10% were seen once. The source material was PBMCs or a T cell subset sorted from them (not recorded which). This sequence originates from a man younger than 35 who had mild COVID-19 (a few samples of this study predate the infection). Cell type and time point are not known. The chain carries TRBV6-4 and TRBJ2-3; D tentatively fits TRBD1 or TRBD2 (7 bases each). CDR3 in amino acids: CASSARGGSTDTQYF. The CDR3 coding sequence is TGTGCCAGCAGTGCCAGGGGGGGCTCGACAGATACGCAGTATTTT.